This record covers a single T cell receptor beta chain. In the PCR, 60 Vbeta and 13 Jbeta primers were used. The table came from immunoSEQ multiplex PCR; TCRdb's copy has only in-frame clones and leaves some out. The repertoire holds approximately 180,000 clones, with roughly 79% as singletons. This record belongs to a study of cytomegalovirus exposure and HLA in healthy donors. When sampled, the donors appeared nominally healthy, though they likely had unrecorded immune exposures. The germline gives CDR1 SQVTM, CDR2 ANQGSEA. The CDR3 is 15 residues long. The ends were cut back, 4 bases at V and 1 base at J, with 15 bases in the middle.

The chain is built from TRBV29-1 and TRBJ2-3; D gene unclear. The sequenced sample consisted of PBMCs. This receptor was taken from a woman aged 18-30 years in good health and CMV-seropositive. The CDR3 DNA reads as TGCAGCGTTGCCCCTGGAGCGTTTGGCACAGATACGCAGTATTTT. Protein sequence: CSVAPGAFGTDTQYF.